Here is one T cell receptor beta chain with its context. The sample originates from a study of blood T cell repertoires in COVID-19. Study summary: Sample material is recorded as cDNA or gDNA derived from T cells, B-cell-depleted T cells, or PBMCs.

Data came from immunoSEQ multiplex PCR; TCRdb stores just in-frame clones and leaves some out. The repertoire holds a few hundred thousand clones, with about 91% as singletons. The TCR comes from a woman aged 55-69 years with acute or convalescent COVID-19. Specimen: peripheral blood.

In DNA, the CDR3 is TGTGCCAGCAGTCTAGGACGGGACTACGAGCAGTACTTC. This gives the protein CASSLGRDYEQYF. The rearrangement uses TRBV28 and TRBJ2-7, with D possibly matching TRBD2 (5 bases). Germline V gene data show CDR1 as MDHEN and CDR2 as SYDVKM. The V end was cut by 5 bases, the J end by 3 bases, with 11 bases between. The CDR3 loop spans 13 amino acids.